A selection of T cell receptor beta chains follows, all from one sample in a study of vaccination and CD4 T cells after COVID-19. These TCRs' antigens remain unknown. One entry per CDR3 protein results from TCRdb running MiXCR on the PCR reads. The sample yields 12,000 to 15,000 distinct CDR3 sequences, about 53% seen once. The sequenced sample was CD4+ T cells from blood, cultured in vitro, obtained before SARS-CoV-2 vaccination. The receptors originated from a human donor who had recovered from COVID-19. The CDR3 runs from the conserved cysteine through the conserved F or W. The D gene is left open where the match is weak. The size entry is marked missing in some rows and otherwise reads once, few, many or a size class.

V gene: TRBV20-1
D gene: .
J gene: TRBJ2-2
clone size: .
CDR3 DNA: TGCAGTGCTAGCGGGCTTGAGCCCACCGGGGAGCTGTTTTTT
CDR3 protein: CSASGLEPTGELFF

V gene: TRBV12-3/TRBV12-4
D gene: TRBD1
J gene: TRBJ1-1
clone size: few
CDR3 DNA: TGTGCCAGCAGTCCTCGACAGGGAATGTGGACTGAAGCTTTCTTT
CDR3 protein: CASSPRQGMWTEAFF

V gene: TRBV6-1
D gene: TRBD1
J gene: TRBJ1-1
clone size: .
CDR3 DNA: TGTGCCAGCAGACCCGGGCAGGGGGGGTATAACACTGAAGCTTTCTTT
CDR3 protein: CASRPGQGGYNTEAFF

V gene: TRBV6-1
D gene: TRBD1
J gene: TRBJ1-6
clone size: .
CDR3 DNA: TGTGCCAGCAGCGTGGGACAGGGAGAGGGTTCACCCCTCCACTTT
CDR3 protein: CASSVGQGEGSPLHF

V gene: TRBV27
D gene: .
J gene: TRBJ2-5
clone size: .
CDR3 DNA: TGTGCCAGCAGTTTAGCAGGGGTAGGGTTCCAACAAGAGACCCAGTACTTC
CDR3 protein: CASSLAGVGFQQETQYF

V gene: TRBV28
D gene: .
J gene: TRBJ2-2
clone size: once
CDR3 DNA: TGTGCCAGCAGTTTGCCCTATCCTGCGAACACCGGGGAGCTGTTTTTT
CDR3 protein: CASSLPYPANTGELFF

V gene: TRBV20-1
D gene: .
J gene: TRBJ1-2
clone size: .
CDR3 DNA: TGCAGTGCTCAGGACACCCTCCAACTTGGCTACACCTTC
CDR3 protein: CSAQDTLQLGYTF

V gene: TRBV12-3/TRBV12-4
D gene: TRBD2
J gene: TRBJ2-7
clone size: .
CDR3 DNA: TGTGCCAGCAGTTCAGCGGGGACTTACGAGCAGTACTTC
CDR3 protein: CASSSAGTYEQYF

V gene: TRBV2
D gene: .
J gene: TRBJ1-6
clone size: .
CDR3 DNA: TGTGCCACCAAAACTCGGGATAATTCACCCCTCCACTTT
CDR3 protein: CATKTRDNSPLHF

V gene: TRBV28
D gene: .
J gene: TRBJ1-5
clone size: few
CDR3 DNA: TGTGCCACTCGGGCCCTACGACAGGGCAATCAGCCCCAGCATTTT
CDR3 protein: CATRALRQGNQPQHF

V gene: TRBV7-3
D gene: .
J gene: TRBJ1-1
clone size: .
CDR3 DNA: TGTGCCAGCAGCTTACAGGGGAACACTGAAGCTTTCTTT
CDR3 protein: CASSLQGNTEAFF

V gene: TRBV7-3
D gene: TRBD1
J gene: TRBJ1-6
clone size: .
CDR3 DNA: TGTGCCAGCAGCTTGGACAGGGAGAATTCACCCCTCCACTTT
CDR3 protein: CASSLDRENSPLHF

V gene: TRBV6-1
D gene: .
J gene: TRBJ2-7
clone size: few
CDR3 DNA: TGTGCCAGCACCTCTGGGATCGGGCAGCAGTACTTC
CDR3 protein: CASTSGIGQQYF

V gene: TRBV6-1
D gene: .
J gene: TRBJ1-2
clone size: .
CDR3 DNA: TGTGCCAGCATGAAAGGACGAGACATAATCACGTACGGCTACACCTTC
CDR3 protein: CASMKGRDIITYGYTF

V gene: TRBV28
D gene: TRBD2
J gene: TRBJ2-7
clone size: .
CDR3 DNA: TGTGCCAGCAGTTCGGGGACTAGCGGGTCGTACGTCTTCTCCTACGAGCAGTACTTC
CDR3 protein: CASSSGTSGSYVFSYEQYF

V gene: TRBV20-1
D gene: .
J gene: TRBJ2-3
clone size: .
CDR3 DNA: TGCAGTGCCATTAAAACGTCCCCTCGGGCGCAGTATTTT
CDR3 protein: CSAIKTSPRAQYF

V gene: TRBV10-1
D gene: TRBD2
J gene: TRBJ2-7
clone size: .
CDR3 DNA: TGCGCCAGCAGTGAGTCAAAAGGGAGGGCCTCCTACGAGCAGTACTTC
CDR3 protein: CASSESKGRASYEQYF

V gene: TRBV20-1
D gene: .
J gene: TRBJ2-1
clone size: few
CDR3 DNA: TGCAGTGCTAGTCCGTATGAGCAGTTCTTC
CDR3 protein: CSASPYEQFF

V gene: TRBV7-3
D gene: .
J gene: TRBJ2-2
clone size: .
CDR3 DNA: TGTGCCAGCAGCTTAATGACAGTTGCCGGGGAGCTGTTTTTT
CDR3 protein: CASSLMTVAGELFF

V gene: TRBV12-3/TRBV12-4
D gene: TRBD1
J gene: TRBJ1-5
clone size: few
CDR3 DNA: TGTGCCAGCAGTTTAACAGGGGGCAATCAGCCCCAGCATTTT
CDR3 protein: CASSLTGGNQPQHF

V gene: TRBV12-3/TRBV12-4
D gene: TRBD2
J gene: TRBJ2-7
clone size: .
CDR3 DNA: TGTGCCAGCAGTTTTCTAGCGGGGGACTACGAGCAGTACTTC
CDR3 protein: CASSFLAGDYEQYF

V gene: TRBV2
D gene: .
J gene: TRBJ2-7
clone size: .
CDR3 DNA: TGTGCCAGCAGCCTCTACGAGCAGTACTTC
CDR3 protein: CASSLYEQYF